This T cell receptor beta chain originates from a study of post-analysis software for immune sequencing data (dated by TCRdb to the mid-2010s). Regarding the complete study: Relapsing-remitting, secondary progressive and progressive-relapsing multiple sclerosis were recorded as disease courses, and subtype annotation was lacking for some patients. The multiple sclerosis patient repertoires were compared with 10 or so previously published healthy control repertoires from donors aged about 6 to 28 years. A subset of samples was prepared in parallel using single-end sample barcoding, then pooled and co-amplified after Illumina adapter ligation.

TCR beta repertoires were profiled from peripheral blood of roughly 13 young patients with multiple sclerosis to demonstrate the VDJtools post-analysis software. The multiple sclerosis patients were children and adolescents between roughly 6 and 17 years of age. Beyond this particular receptor, the publication reports: The control group was slightly older than the multiple sclerosis patient group. Significantly lower normalized Chao1 diversity was found in multiple sclerosis patients than in controls, suggesting substantial peripheral T-cell clonal expansion. Direct clustering with F measure revealed strong co-clustering of samples prepared in the same batch, which led to a batch-effect correction. Significantly higher frequencies in patients than in controls were found for a few TRBV segments, including TRBV5-6, TRBV5-1 and TRBV20-1.

As to this clonotype: Its recognized antigen is unknown. No quality values exist for individual bases; no much larger clone is one base distant.

The CDR3 contains 15 residues, cysteine and phenylalanine counted. Left in the record is the CDR3 DNA by itself, 45 bases read in frame from the first base. The germline V gene supplies CDR1 SGHTA and CDR2 FQGNSA. V loses 1 base, J loses 5 bases, and the germline ends lie 12 bases apart. The library was built by means of PCR. Sequencing used an Illumina HiSeq 2500. Unique molecular identifiers were incorporated into TCR beta cDNA libraries to reduce PCR and sequencing biases. About 0.5 million cDNA molecules were obtained for every 1 to 10 million input T cells, so each molecule roughly corresponded to one T cell. The patient libraries were prepared and sequenced with the same protocol used for the earlier healthy control dataset. Within a given batch, samples were prepared together, multiplexed and sequenced on the same HiSeq lane. Turning to the authors' computational methods: MIGEC was used to process the raw barcoded reads, and molecular identifier groups with only a single read were discarded before consensus assembly and CDR3 extraction. VDJtools was used for post-analysis of the clonotype tables, and diversity was normalized by down-sampling every dataset to the size of the smallest sample. To correct batch-related cross-sample contamination, repertoire overlap clustering matched CDR3 amino acid sequences but not nucleotide sequences. Starting from the raw public reads, TCRdb applied fastp trimming at Q25, assembled clones with MiXCR and retained in-frame beta chains. Each CDR3 protein gets just one entry, which takes the most common genes and DNA from the rows behind it. What appears here as the V and J calls and clone size reflects TCRdb's work, not the paper's. The sample table records some 450,000 distinct CDR3 sequences; approximately 45% of these occur just once. The biggest ten clones account for roughly 12% of the sample.

Sequenced material: blood. The sequence was obtained from a girl aged 5-17 years with multiple sclerosis. The rearrangement combines TRBV7-2 with TRBJ2-1; confidence is insufficient to name the D gene. The CDR3 protein sequence reads: CASSLDLATNNEQFF. The sequenced DNA is TGTGCCAGCAGCTTAGATTTGGCCACGAACAATGAGCAGTTCTTC. Outside the CDR3, residues come from the reference TRBV7-2 and TRBJ2-1 proteins, so the full variable domain is: GAGVSQSPSNKVTEKGKDVELRCDPISGHTALYWYRQSLGQGLEFLIYFQGNSAPDKSGLPSDRFSAERTGGSVSTLTIQRTQQEDSAVYLCASSLDLATNNEQFFGPGTRLTVL.